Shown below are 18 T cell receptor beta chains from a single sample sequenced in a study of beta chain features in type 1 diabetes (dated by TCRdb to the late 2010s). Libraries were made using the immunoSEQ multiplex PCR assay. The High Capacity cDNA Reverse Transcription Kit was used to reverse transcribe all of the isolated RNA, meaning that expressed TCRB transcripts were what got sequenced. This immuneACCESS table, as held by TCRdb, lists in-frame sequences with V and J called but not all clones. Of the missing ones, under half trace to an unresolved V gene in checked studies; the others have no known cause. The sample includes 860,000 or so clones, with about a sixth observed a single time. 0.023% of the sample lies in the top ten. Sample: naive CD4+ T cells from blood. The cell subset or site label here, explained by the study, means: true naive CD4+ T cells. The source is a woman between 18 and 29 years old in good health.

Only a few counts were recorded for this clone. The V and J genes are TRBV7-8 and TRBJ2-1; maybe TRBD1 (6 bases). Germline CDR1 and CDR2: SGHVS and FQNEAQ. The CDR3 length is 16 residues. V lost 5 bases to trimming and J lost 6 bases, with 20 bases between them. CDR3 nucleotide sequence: TGTGCCAGCAGCGGACGTCGACAGGACATTCTCAATGAGCAGTTCTTC. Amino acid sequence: CASSGRRQDILNEQFF.

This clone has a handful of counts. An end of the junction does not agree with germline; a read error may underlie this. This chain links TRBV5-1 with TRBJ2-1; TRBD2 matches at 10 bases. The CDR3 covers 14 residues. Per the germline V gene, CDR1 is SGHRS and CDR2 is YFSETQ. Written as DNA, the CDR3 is TGCGCCAGCAGCTTGGACTCCCTAGCGGGAGTCTGTCTCTTC. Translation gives CASSLDSLAGVCLF.

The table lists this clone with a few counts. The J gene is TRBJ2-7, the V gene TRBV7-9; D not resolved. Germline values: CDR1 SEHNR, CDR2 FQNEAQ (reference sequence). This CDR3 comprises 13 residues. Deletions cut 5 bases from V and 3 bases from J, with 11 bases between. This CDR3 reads CASSPAGIYEQYF. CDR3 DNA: TGTGCCAGCAGCCCCGCCGGTATCTACGAGCAGTACTTC. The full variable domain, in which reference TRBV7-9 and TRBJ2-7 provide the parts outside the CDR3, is DTGVSQNPRHKITKRGQNVTFRCDPISEHNRLYWYRQTLGQGPEFLTYFQNEAQLEKSRLLSDRFSAERPKGSFSTLEIQRTEQGDSAMYLCASSPAGIYEQYFGPGTRLTVT.

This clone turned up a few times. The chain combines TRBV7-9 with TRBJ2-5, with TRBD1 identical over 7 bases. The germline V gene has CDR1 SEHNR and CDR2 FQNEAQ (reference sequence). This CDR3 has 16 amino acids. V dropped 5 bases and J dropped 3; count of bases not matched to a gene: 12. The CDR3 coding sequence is TGTGCCAGCAGCGAGACGGGGACAGTCACTGAAGAGACCCAGTACTTC. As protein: CASSETGTVTEETQYF.

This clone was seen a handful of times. CDR3 DNA: TGTGCCAGCAGACCCGGGAGCACAGATACGCAGTATTTT. It translates to CASRPGSTDTQYF. J is TRBJ2-3 and V is TRBV7-9; D call uncertain. The CDR3 has 13 residues. V was shortened by 6 bases and J by 0 bases, with 7 bases between the two germline ends. CDR1 and CDR2 from the germline V gene are SEHNR and FQNEAQ (reference sequence).

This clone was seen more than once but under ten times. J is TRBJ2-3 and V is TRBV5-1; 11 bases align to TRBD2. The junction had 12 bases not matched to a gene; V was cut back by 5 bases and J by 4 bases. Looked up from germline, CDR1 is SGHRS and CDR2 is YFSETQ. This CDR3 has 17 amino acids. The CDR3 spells CASRLTSGKARADTQYF. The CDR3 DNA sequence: TGCGCCAGCAGGTTGACTAGCGGGAAAGCTAGAGCAGATACGCAGTATTTT.

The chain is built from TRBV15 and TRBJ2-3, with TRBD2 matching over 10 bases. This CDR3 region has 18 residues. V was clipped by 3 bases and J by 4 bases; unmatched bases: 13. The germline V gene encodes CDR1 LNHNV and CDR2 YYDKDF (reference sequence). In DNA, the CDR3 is TGTGCCACCAGCAGGGAAGCCCCTAGCGGGAGTTGGCCAGATACGCAGTATTTT. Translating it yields CATSREAPSGSWPDTQYF.

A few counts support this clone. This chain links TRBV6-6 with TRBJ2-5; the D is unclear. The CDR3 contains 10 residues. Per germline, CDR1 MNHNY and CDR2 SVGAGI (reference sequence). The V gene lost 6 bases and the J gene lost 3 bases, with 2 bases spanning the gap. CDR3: CASRKETQYF. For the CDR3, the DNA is TGTGCCAGCAGAAAAGAGACCCAGTACTTC.

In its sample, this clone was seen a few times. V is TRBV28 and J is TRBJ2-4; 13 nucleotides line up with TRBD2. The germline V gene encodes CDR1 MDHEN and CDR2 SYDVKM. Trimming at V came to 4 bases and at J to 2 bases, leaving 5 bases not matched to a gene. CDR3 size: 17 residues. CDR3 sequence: CASSSGLAGVPKNIQYF. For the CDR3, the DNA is TGTGCCAGCAGTTCCGGACTAGCGGGAGTGCCCAAAAACATTCAGTACTTC.

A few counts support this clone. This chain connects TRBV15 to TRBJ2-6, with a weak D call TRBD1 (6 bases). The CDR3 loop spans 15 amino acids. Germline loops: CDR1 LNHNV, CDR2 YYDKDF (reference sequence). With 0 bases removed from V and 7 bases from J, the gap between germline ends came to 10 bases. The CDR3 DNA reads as TGTGCCACCAGCAGAGAACAGGGCTTCGCCAACGTCCTGACTTTC. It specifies CATSREQGFANVLTF.

The CDR3 DNA reads as TGTGCCAGCAAAAGAGGGAAGGTGGCAGATACGCAGTATTTT. Translated, it gives CASKRGKVADTQYF. The chain uses TRBV6-5 and TRBJ2-3; possibly TRBD2 for D (5 bases). Deletions cut 7 bases from V and 4 bases from J, with 15 bases between. CDR1 and CDR2 from the germline V gene are MNHEY and SVGAGI. The CDR3 consists of 14 residues.

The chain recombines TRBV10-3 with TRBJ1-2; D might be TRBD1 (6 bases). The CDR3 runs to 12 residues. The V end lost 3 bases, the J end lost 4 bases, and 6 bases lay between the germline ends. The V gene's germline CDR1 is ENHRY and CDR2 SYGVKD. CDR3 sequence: CAISEQGYGYTF. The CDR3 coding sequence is TGTGCCATCAGTGAACAGGGCTATGGCTACACCTTC.

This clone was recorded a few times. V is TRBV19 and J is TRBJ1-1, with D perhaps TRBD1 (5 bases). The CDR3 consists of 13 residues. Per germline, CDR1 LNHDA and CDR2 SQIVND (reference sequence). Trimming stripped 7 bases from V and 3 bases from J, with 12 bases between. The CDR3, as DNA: TGTGCCAGTAAGGAGCAGGGCCACACTGAAGCTTTCTTT. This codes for CASKEQGHTEAFF.

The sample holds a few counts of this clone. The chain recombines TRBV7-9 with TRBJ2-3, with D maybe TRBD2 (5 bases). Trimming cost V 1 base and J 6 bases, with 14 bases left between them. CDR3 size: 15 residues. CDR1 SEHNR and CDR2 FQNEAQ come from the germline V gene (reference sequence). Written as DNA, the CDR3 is TGTGCCAGCAGCTTAGTCAGCGGAACCGGGGATACGCAGTATTTT. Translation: CASSLVSGTGDTQYF.

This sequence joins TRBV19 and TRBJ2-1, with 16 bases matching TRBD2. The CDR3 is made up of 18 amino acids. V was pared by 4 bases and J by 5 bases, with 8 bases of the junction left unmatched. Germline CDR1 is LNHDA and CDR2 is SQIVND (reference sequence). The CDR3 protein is CASSRGTSGRAWNNEQFF. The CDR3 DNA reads TGTGCCAGTAGTAGGGGGACTAGCGGGAGGGCCTGGAACAATGAGCAGTTCTTC.

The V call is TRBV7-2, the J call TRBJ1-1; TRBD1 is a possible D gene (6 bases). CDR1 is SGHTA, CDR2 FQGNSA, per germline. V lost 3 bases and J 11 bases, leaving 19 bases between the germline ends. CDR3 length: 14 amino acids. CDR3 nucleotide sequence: TGTGCCAGCAGCTTTCGGGAACGAAAGGGGGAGGCTTTCTTT. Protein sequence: CASSFRERKGEAFF.

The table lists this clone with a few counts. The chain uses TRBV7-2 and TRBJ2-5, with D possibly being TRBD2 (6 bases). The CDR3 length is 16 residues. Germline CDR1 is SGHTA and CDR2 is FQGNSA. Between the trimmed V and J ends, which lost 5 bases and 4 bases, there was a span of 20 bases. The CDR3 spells CASSPRFTGVAETQYF. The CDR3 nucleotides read TGTGCCAGCAGCCCACGCTTCACGGGAGTGGCAGAGACCCAGTACTTC.

The CDR3 nucleotides read TGTGCCAGCAGCCCAAGGGGGCCCCTATGGGTTGAGCAGTTCTTC. Amino acids: CASSPRGPLWVEQFF. The rearrangement uses TRBV7-9 and TRBJ2-1, with TRBD1 identical over 7 bases. Germline CDR1 is SEHNR and CDR2 is FQNEAQ (reference sequence). Trimming cost V 5 bases and J 9 bases; bases outside gene matches: 13. The CDR3 consists of 15 residues.